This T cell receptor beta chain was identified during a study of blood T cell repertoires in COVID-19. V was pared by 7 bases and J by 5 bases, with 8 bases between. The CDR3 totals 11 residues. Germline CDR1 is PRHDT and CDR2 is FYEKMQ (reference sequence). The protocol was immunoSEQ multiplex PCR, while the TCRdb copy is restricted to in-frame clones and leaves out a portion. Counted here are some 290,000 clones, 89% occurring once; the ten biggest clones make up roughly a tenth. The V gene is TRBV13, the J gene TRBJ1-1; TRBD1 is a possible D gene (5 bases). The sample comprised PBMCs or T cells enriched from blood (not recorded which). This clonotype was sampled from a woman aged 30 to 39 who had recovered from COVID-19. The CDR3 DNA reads TGTGCCAGCAAGGGGCGGACTGAAGCTTTCTTT. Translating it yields CASKGRTEAFF.